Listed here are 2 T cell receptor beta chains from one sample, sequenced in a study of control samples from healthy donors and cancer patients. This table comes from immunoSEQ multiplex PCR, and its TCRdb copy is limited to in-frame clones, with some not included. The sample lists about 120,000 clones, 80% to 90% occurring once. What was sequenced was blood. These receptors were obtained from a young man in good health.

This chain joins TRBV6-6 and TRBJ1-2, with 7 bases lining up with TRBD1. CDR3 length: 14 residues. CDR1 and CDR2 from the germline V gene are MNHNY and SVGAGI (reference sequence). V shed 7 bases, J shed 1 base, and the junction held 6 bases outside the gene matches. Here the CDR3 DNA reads TGTGCCAGCACCCCGGGACAGAGTAACTATGGCTACACCTTC. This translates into CASTPGQSNYGYTF.

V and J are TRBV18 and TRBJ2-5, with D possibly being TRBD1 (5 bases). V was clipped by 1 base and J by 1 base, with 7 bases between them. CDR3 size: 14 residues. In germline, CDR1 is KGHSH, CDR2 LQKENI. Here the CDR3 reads CASSPRQTQETQYF. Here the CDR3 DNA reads TGTGCCAGCTCACCACGACAGACCCAAGAGACCCAGTACTTC.